Listed here are 2 T cell receptor beta chains from one sample, sequenced in a study of immune heterogeneity within non-small cell lung tumors. At 600 ng per sample, bulk tumor genomic DNA provided the template. Biopsies, several per primary tumor and spaced far apart, were collected during surgery. Enrolled patients presented with newly diagnosed, previously untreated non-small cell lung cancer and underwent curative surgery. A first 10-cycle multiplex round used 32 V-gene and 13 J-gene primers on TCR beta CDR3. TCRdb itself ran the multiplex PCR reads through MiXCR, one entry per CDR3 protein. This table has around 6,000 distinct CDR3 sequences, less than 25% appearing once. The sequenced sample was lung tumor tissue. The receptors were gathered from a female donor with non-small cell lung cancer.

This clonotype is medium-sized. CDR3 protein: CASIGNTEAFF. CDR3 sequence (DNA): TGTGCCAGCATCGGGAACACTGAAGCTTTCTTT. The rearrangement uses TRBV28 and TRBJ1-1, with D hard to call. The CDR3 has 11 amino acids. Trimming left V 7 bases short and J 1 base short, with 4 bases between. Germline loops: CDR1 MDHEN, CDR2 SYDVKM.

There are a few counts of this clonotype. The chain couples TRBV20-1 to TRBJ2-7; D is possibly TRBD2 (5 bases). CDR3 length equals 18 residues. Between the trimmed V and J ends, which lost 2 bases and 0 bases, there was a span of 23 bases. The germline V gene encodes CDR1 DFQATT and CDR2 SNEGSKA (reference sequence). CDR3 sequence (DNA): TGCAGTGCTAGACCAAAGCCTCGGGAAGACATTACCTCCTACGAGCAGTACTTC. Its protein is CSARPKPREDITSYEQYF.